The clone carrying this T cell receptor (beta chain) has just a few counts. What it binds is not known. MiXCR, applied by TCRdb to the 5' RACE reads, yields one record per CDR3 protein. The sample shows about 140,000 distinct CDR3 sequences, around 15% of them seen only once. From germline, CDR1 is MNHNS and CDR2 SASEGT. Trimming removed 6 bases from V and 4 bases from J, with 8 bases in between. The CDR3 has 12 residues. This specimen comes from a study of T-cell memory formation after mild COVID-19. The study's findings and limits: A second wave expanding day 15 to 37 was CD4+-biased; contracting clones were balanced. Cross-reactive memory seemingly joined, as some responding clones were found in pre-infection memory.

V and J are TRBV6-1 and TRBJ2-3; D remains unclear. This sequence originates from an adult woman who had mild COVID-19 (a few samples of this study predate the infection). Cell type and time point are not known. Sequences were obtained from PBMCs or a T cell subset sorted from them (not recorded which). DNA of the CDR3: TGTGCCAGCAGGATTCTCGCAGATACGCAGTATTTT. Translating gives CASRILADTQYF.